The source of this T cell receptor beta chain is a study of T cells in Graves' hyperthyroidism and ophthalmopathy (dated by TCRdb to the late 2010s). The study in broad terms: Peripheral blood samples were taken at initial diagnosis, before any treatment was given. To identify TCR V-J signatures that set the groups apart, the researchers used a discovery cohort of 100 patients, made up of 43 with Graves' ophthalmopathy and about 60 with stable Graves' hyperthyroidism. After blood sampling, hyperthyroidism patients were treated with methimazole at a starting dose of 30 mg daily, and ophthalmopathy patients were treated with high-dose intravenous methylprednisolone. The paper describes TCR Vbeta CDR3 sequencing of around 140 peripheral blood samples, made up of 43 ophthalmopathy patients, 70 to 75 hyperthyroidism patients and roughly 17 progressor patients. Whether ophthalmopathy could be predicted prospectively was tested in an independent validation cohort made up of approximately 19 hyperthyroidism patients plus 17 patients who later progressed to ophthalmopathy. In addition, the study compared T-cell repertoires in thyroid tissue and in blood from over 5 Graves' hyperthyroidism patients. For training and testing, the 100 or so patients in the discovery cohort were randomly divided in a 7:3 ratio. Here is what the overall study found, with its caveats: Ophthalmopathy was separated from stable hyperthyroidism by a 13 V-J signature model, with approximately 85% sensitivity and about 81% specificity obtained in cross-validation and 80%/75% obtained in testing. Most expanded thyroid clonotypes (frequency above 0.001) were also detected in blood, suggesting blood repertoires may reflect thyroid immune responses. In validation, the model predicted progression to ophthalmopathy a median of roughly six months before onset, with roughly 70% sensitivity and just under 75% specificity. No statistical method was used to fix the sample size in advance, and group allocation was not hidden from the investigators.

Moderately to severely active disease, a Clinical Activity Score of at least 3, a NOSPECS grade of at least 4, and a duration under 3 months were present in ophthalmopathy patients. Patients with uncontrolled infections, other autoimmune diseases, pregnancy or lactation were excluded. Diagnoses relied on clinical symptoms, serum thyroxine and TRAb, thyroid ultrasound and orbital computed tomography. Ficoll-Paque density gradient centrifugation was used to isolate PBMCs from 10 ml of fresh peripheral blood. Total RNA was extracted using Trizol reagent, and RNA quality was assessed on an Agilent 2100 Bioanalyzer. This clonotype was seen ten or more times. It has no known antigen specificity. No base quality values were provided; no much bigger clone lies one nucleotide off. Amplification of TCR beta CDR3 regions was carried out from RNA transcripts. The TCR CDR3 was subjected to a first round of RT-PCR using the HTBI primer set and the Qiagen OneStep RT-PCR kit. The libraries were constructed in a second round of multiplex PCR and then size-selected and purified. The libraries were sequenced on an Illumina HiSeq2000 using paired-end 100 bp reads. The paper's processing steps were these. SOAPnuke was used to process the raw data, throwing out any read that contained adapters or uncalled bases, had a mean Phred below 15, or lacked an exact constant-primer or identifier match. COPE v1.2.5 was used to merge high-quality paired reads, and clonotypes were defined as unique nucleotide sequences. MiTCR v1.1 was used to align the clonotypes against IMGT TRBV, TRBD and TRBJ reference segments. Analysis was restricted to V-J combinations with a frequency above 0.0001, which covered about 99% of repertoires. A TCS score was defined as the ratio between F50 (clonal expansion) and ExV (chaos), using BLOSUM62-based TCRdist between CDR3 peptides within each V-J. Welch's t-statistics and random forest reduced fewer than 600 V-J features to 10 to 15, which were used in a naive Bayes classifier (R e1071). TCRdb reworked the public reads: Q25 trimming with fastp, MiXCR clone assembly, productive beta chains retained. Duplicate CDR3 protein sequences are folded into a single record with the most common DNA and genes. The V and J calls and clone size are TCRdb's, not the authors'. For this sample the table gives about 250,000 distinct CDR3 sequences, of which roughly 22% were detected only once. The top ten constitute about 40% of the sample.

V is reduced by 4 bases and J by 5 bases, leaving a spacing of 17 bases between them. The CDR3 has 14 amino acids, counting the end cysteine and phenylalanine. Here the CDR3 DNA is all that survives: 42 bases in frame from base 1. CDR1 GTSNPN and CDR2 SVGIG were looked up in the germline V gene (reference sequence). Sequencing was performed on blood. The sequence was collected from a woman in her thirties or forties with Graves' ophthalmopathy. The receptor chain draws on TRBV30 and TRBJ1-2, with TRBD1 perhaps the D gene, on 5 matching bases. The CDR3 protein sequence reads: CAWTRGGSGYGYTF. The DNA is TGTGCCTGGACCCGCGGGGGATCAGGATATGGCTACACCTTC.